This T cell receptor beta chain was sequenced for a study of T cells after posttransplantation cyclophosphamide. The protocol was immunoSEQ multiplex PCR, while the TCRdb copy is restricted to in-frame clones and leaves out a portion. The table includes roughly 11,000 clones, about 90% detected once. A marrow graft followed busulfan-fludarabine conditioning, with cyclophosphamide on days +3 and +4. This CDR3 spans 13 amino acids. Germline CDR1 SNHLY, CDR2 FYNNEI. Trimming removed 9 bases at V and 4 bases at J, with 16 bases between. The specimen comprised PBMCs, sampled after allogeneic stem cell transplant with posttransplant cyclophosphamide. This sequence was found in a female patient aged 30 to 45 who received an allogeneic stem cell transplant from an unrelated donor, was CMV-positive, and had no GVHD. Some of these T cells may belong to the graft donor. The chain is built from TRBV2 and TRBJ2-7; D may be TRBD1 (6 bases). This CDR3 is CASRSGARYEQYF. CDR3 coding DNA: TGTGCCAGTCGATCAGGGGCGCGGTACGAGCAGTACTTC.